This T cell receptor (beta chain) was sequenced during a study of blood T cell repertoires in COVID-19. Study in general: The origin of the acute and convalescent COVID-19 samples was the United States, Italy and Spain.

This clone came up a few times. Original processing notes: Using reference gene primer amplification, nucleated cell counts were estimated. Clones were sequenced by immunoSEQ multiplex PCR, and TCRdb holds only the in-frame ones, with some missing. The V and J calls and clone size are taken from that table; D and trimming were inferred from the DNA. Here the sample spans about 260,000 clones, approximately 82% being singletons. Germline V gives CDR1 LGHDT, CDR2 YNNKEL (reference sequence). The CDR3 is 15 amino acids. V dropped 0 bases and J dropped 12; count of bases not matched to a gene: 10. The clonotype originates from a woman over 75 with acute or convalescent COVID-19. The sequenced material came from peripheral blood. The chain employs TRBV3-1 (or the pseudogene TRBV3-2) and TRBJ1-4, with 7 positions matching TRBD1. The CDR3 DNA reads as TGTGCCAGCAGCCAAGATCTGAGACAGGGCCAAGAACTGTTTTTT. This sequence encodes CASSQDLRQGQELFF.